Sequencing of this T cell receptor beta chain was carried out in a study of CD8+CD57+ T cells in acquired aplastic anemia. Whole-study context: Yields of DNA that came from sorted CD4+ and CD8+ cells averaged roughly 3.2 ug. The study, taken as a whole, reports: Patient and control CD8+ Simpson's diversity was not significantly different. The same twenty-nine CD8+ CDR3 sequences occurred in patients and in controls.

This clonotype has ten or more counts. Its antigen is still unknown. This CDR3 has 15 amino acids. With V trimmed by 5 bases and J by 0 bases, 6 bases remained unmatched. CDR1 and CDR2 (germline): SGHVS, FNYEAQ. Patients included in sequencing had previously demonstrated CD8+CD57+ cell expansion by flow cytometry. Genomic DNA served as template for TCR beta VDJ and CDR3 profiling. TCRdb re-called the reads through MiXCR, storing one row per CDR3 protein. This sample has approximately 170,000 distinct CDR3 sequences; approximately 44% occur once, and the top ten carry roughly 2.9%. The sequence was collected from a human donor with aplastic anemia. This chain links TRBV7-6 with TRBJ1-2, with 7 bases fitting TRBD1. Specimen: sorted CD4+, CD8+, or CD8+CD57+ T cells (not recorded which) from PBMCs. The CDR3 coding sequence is TGTGCCAGCAGCCTAGGGACAGAAGCTAACTATGGCTACACCTTC. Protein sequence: CASSLGTEANYGYTF.